What follows are 2 T cell receptor beta chains derived from one specimen sequenced in a study of human CD8 memory T cell subsets. Investigators built TCR beta libraries using UMI-labeled 5' RACE. TCRdb re-called the 5' RACE reads and gives one entry per CDR3 protein, without DNA. This sample's table reports about 5,600 distinct CDR3 sequences. The sample taken for sequencing was CD8+ effector memory T cells (TEM) sorted from PBMCs. Subset indicated: effector memory CD8 T cells, CCR7- CD45RO+ CD95+. These receptors were obtained from a human donor in good health.

The V gene is TRBV13, the J gene TRBJ1-3; TCRdb lists TRBD1, though no DNA is available to test this call. CDR3 length: 14 residues. Germline values: CDR1 PRHDT, CDR2 FYEKMQ (reference sequence). CDR3: CASLQRGSGNTIYF.

V gene TRBV15 combines with J gene TRBJ1-5. The CDR3 totals 17 residues. The germline V gene encodes CDR1 LNHNV and CDR2 YYDKDF (reference sequence). CDR3 residues: CATSRDPGGESNQPQHF.